This T cell receptor beta chain was captured by sequencing in a study of T cell responses to AZD1222 COVID-19 vaccine. Method: immunoSEQ multiplex PCR; TCRdb's copy keeps in-frame clones and lacks some. The data show over 100,000 clones, 65% to 90% seen once. For this clone: Its antigen is unknown.

Study findings and constraints: White British donors predominated, females outnumbered males, and clonal diversity was possibly underestimated. Per reports, nearly half of all spike-specific TCRs target regions that are unmutated in variants.

Trimming took 4 bases from V and 5 from J; bases not matched to a gene: 12. The CDR3 has 15 residues. The germline CDR1 and CDR2 sequences are SGDLS and YYNGEE. V usage is TRBV9 and J usage is TRBJ2-7; 7 bases align to TRBD2. The sample in question was peripheral blood, obtained on day 0 of AZD1222 vaccination. The clonotype was recovered from an adult in good health. The CDR3 here is CASSRGEVLGDEQYF. The CDR3 DNA sequence: TGTGCCAGCAGCCGGGGGGAGGTACTAGGGGACGAGCAGTACTTC.